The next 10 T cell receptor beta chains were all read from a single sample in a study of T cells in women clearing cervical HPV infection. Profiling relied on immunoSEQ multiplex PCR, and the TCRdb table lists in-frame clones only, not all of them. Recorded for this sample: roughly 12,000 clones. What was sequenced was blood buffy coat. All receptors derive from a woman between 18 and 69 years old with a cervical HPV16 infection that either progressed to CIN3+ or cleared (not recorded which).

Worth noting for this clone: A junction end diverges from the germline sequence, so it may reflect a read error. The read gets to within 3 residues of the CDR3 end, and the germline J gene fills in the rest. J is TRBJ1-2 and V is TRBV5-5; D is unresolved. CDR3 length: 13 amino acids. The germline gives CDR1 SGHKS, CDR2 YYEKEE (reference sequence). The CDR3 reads CASRLEANYGYTF. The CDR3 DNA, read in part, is TGTGCCAGCAGGTTGGAGGCTAACTATGGC.

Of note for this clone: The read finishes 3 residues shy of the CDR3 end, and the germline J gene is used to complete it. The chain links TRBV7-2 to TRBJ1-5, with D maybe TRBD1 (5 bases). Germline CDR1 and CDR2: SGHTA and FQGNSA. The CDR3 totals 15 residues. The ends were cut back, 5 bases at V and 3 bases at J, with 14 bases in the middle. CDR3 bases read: TGTGCCAGCAGCCTAAGGAAAGGGGCCAATCAGCCC. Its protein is CASSLRKGANQP. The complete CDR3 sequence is CASSLRKGANQPQHF.

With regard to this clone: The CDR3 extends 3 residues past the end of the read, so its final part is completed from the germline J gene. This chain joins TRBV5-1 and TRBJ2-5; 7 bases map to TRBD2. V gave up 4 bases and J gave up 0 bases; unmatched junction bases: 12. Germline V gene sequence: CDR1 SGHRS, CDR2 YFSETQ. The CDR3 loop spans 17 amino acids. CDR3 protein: CASSPAGEGRNQETQYF. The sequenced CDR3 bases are TGCGCCAGCAGCCCCGCGGGGGAGGGACGAAACCAAGAGACC.

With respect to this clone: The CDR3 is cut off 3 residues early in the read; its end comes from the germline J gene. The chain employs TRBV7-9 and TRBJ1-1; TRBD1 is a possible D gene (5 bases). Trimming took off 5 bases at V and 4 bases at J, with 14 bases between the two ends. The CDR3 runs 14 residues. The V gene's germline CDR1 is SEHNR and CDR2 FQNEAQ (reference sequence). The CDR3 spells CASSGLVGGTEAFF. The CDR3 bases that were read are TGTGCCAGCAGCGGCTTGGTGGGGGGCACTGAA.

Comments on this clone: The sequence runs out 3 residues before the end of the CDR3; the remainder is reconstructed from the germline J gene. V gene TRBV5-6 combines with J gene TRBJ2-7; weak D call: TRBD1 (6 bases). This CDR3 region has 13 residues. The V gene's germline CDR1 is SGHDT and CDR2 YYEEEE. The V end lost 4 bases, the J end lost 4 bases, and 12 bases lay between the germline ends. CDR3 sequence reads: CASSRRTVYEQYF. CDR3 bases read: TGTGCCAGCAGCCGCCGGACAGTGTACGAG.

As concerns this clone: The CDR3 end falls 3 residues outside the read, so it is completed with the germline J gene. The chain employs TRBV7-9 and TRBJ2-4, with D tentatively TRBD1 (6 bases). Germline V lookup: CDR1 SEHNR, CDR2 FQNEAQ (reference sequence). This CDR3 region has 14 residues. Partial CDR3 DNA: TGTGCCAGCAGCTTCCAGGGGAGAAACTATGGT. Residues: CASSFQGRNYG. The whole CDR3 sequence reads CASSFQGRNYGQYF.

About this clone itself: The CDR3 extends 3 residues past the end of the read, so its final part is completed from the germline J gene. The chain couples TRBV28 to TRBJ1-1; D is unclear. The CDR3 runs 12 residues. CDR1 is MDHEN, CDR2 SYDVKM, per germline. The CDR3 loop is CASSLRLAEAFF. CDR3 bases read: TGTGCCAGCAGTTTAAGGCTGGCAGAA.

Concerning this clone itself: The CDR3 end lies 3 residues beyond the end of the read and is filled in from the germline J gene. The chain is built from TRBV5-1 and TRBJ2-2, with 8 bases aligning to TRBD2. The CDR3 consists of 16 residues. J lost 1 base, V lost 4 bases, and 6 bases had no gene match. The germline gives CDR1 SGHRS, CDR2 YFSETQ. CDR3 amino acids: CASSPTGGGNTGELFF. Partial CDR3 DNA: TGCGCCAGCAGCCCCACCGGGGGGGGGAACACCGGGGAG.

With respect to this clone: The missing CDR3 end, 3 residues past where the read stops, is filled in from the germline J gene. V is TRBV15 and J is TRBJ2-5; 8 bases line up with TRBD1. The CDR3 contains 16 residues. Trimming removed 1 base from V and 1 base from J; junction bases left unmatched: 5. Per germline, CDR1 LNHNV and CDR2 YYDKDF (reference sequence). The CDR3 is CATSRGTGWGQETQYF. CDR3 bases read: TGTGCCACCAGCAGAGGGACAGGGTGGGGCCAAGAGACC.

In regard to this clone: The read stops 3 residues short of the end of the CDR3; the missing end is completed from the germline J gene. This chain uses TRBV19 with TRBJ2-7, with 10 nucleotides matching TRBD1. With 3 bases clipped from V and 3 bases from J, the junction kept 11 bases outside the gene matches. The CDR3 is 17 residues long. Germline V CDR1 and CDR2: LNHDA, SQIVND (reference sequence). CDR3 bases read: TGTGCCAGTAGTATGCGGGCGACAGGGGGCTACTACTACGAG. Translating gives CASSMRATGGYYYE. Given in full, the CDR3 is CASSMRATGGYYYEQYF.